Below are 30 T cell receptor beta chains sequenced from a single sample in a study of T cell responses to AZD1222 COVID-19 vaccine. Sequenced by immunoSEQ multiplex PCR; TCRdb stores in-frame clones only, minus some. The sample lists 54,000 or so clones, approximately 89% occurring once. This specimen consisted of peripheral blood, obtained on day 0 of AZD1222 vaccination. These receptors were taken from an adult in good health.

The genes are TRBV11-3 and TRBJ2-7; TRBD2 matches 10 bases. The V and J ends lost 5 bases and 5 bases, in that order; junction bases with no gene match: 6. Germline CDR1 SGHNT, CDR2 YENEEA. The CDR3 loop spans 14 amino acids. CDR3: CASSLSGRANEQYF. The CDR3 region has the DNA TGTGCCAGCAGCCTCAGCGGGAGGGCCAACGAGCAGTACTTC.

J is TRBJ2-7 and V is TRBV6-5, with TRBD1 identical over 7 bases. This CDR3 contains 15 residues. With 0 bases clipped from V and 3 bases from J, the junction kept 5 bases outside the gene matches. Germline V gives CDR1 MNHEY, CDR2 SVGAGI. The CDR3 DNA reads as TGTGCCAGCAGTTACTCCGGGACAGAGGGCTACGAGCAGTACTTC. It specifies CASSYSGTEGYEQYF.

This clone has just one count. This rearrangement joins TRBV4-2 to TRBJ2-5, with D possibly being TRBD1 (7 bases). V lost 5 bases to trimming and J lost 2 bases, with 15 bases between them. The CDR3 contains 15 residues. The germline V gene encodes CDR1 LGHNA and CDR2 YNFKEQ. The CDR3 loop reads CASSWTTGTQETQYF. CDR3 DNA sequence: TGTGCCAGCAGCTGGACGACAGGGACTCAAGAGACCCAGTACTTC.

The chain carries TRBV6-5 and TRBJ1-1, with D unclear. The CDR3 extends over 13 amino acids. Deletions cut 0 bases from V and 4 bases from J, with 6 bases between. Germline CDR1 reads MNHEY; CDR2 reads SVGAGI. The CDR3 spells CASSYSGGTEAFF. CDR3 in DNA: TGTGCCAGCAGTTACTCTGGCGGCACTGAAGCTTTCTTT.

V is TRBV6-2 or TRBV6-3 and J is TRBJ2-5; TRBD1 agrees at 7 bases. CDR3 length: 16 residues. V was pared by 2 bases and J by 4 bases, with 10 bases of the junction left unmatched. Germline V CDR1 and CDR2: MNHEY, SVGEGT. The CDR3 here is CASSYPRGRTGETQYF. The CDR3 DNA is TGTGCCAGCAGTTACCCGCGCGGCAGGACAGGAGAGACCCAGTACTTC.

V gene TRBV30 combines with J gene TRBJ1-1; TRBD1 matches 7 bases. V lost 5 bases, J lost 2 bases, and 5 bases stayed unmatched. Germline lookup yields CDR1 GTSNPN and CDR2 SVGIG (reference sequence). The CDR3 is 13 amino acids. In DNA form, the CDR3 reads TGTGCCTGGGGAACAGGGGACAACACTGAAGCTTTCTTT. This codes for CAWGTGDNTEAFF.

The DNA of the CDR3 is TGTGCCAGCAGTTTAGGTAGGGCGGAGAGCTCTGGAAACACCATATATTTT. It translates to CASSLGRAESSGNTIYF. The chain combines TRBV6-7 with TRBJ1-3; D is unclear. TRBV6-7 is recorded as an ORF, its role being uncertain. The length of the CDR3 is 17 residues. V lost 4 bases and J lost 0, with 16 bases in between.

J is TRBJ2-1 and V is TRBV6-1; no clear D. Germline V CDR1 and CDR2: MNHNS, SASEGT. This CDR3 contains 14 residues. V was shortened by 2 bases and J by 4 bases, with 9 bases between the two germline ends. The CDR3 loop reads CASSEHTVYNEQFF. CDR3 in DNA: TGTGCCAGCAGTGAACATACCGTTTACAATGAGCAGTTCTTC.

This clone appeared a single time. The J gene is TRBJ1-1, the V gene TRBV29-1; D gene ambiguous. CDR3 length: 12 residues. Germline CDR1 is SQVTM and CDR2 is ANQGSEA. With 8 bases removed from V and 4 bases from J, the gap between germline ends came to 14 bases. The CDR3 here is CSTGVDVTEAFF. CDR3 DNA: TGCAGCACCGGGGTAGATGTCACTGAAGCTTTCTTT.

The chain links TRBV3-1 (or the pseudogene TRBV3-2) to TRBJ1-3; 7 positions agree with TRBD1. This CDR3 has 15 amino acids. V was pared by 1 base and J by 3 bases, with 3 bases of the junction left unmatched. The germline CDR1 and CDR2 sequences are LGHDT and YNNKEL (reference sequence). The CDR3 coding sequence is TGTGCCAGCAGCCAAGCCGACAGGGATGGAAACACCATATATTTT. Amino acids: CASSQADRDGNTIYF.

The rearrangement joins TRBV7-9 to TRBJ2-1, with 11 bases matching TRBD2. This CDR3 has 17 amino acids. Unmatched junction bases numbered 8, after V lost 1 base and J lost 6 bases. Germline CDR1 SEHNR, CDR2 FQNEAQ (reference sequence). This CDR3 reads CASSLELAGEVFNEQFF. For the CDR3, the DNA is TGTGCCAGCAGCTTAGAACTAGCGGGAGAGGTTTTCAATGAGCAGTTCTTC.

This clone was seen more than once but under ten times. CDR3 sequence: CASSVTGATEAFF. CDR3 sequence (DNA): TGTGCCAGCAGCGTAACGGGAGCCACTGAAGCTTTCTTT. The V gene is TRBV7-9, the J gene TRBJ1-1; D is uncertain. V shed 5 bases and J shed 4 bases, with 11 bases lying between them. CDR3 length: 13 amino acids. The V gene's germline CDR1 is SEHNR and CDR2 FQNEAQ (reference sequence).

Only a few counts were recorded for this clone. This chain connects TRBV3-1 (or the pseudogene TRBV3-2) to TRBJ2-3, with no clear D. Trimming removed 7 bases from V and 5 bases from J, with 13 bases in between. Germline CDR1 is LGHDT and CDR2 is YNNKEL (reference sequence). The length of the CDR3 is 13 residues. In DNA form, the CDR3 reads TGTGCCAGCACTACTGCTTGGGGAGATACGCAGTATTTT. Translation gives CASTTAWGDTQYF.

This clone was picked up a small number of times. The V gene is TRBV4-3, the J gene TRBJ2-7; 11 bases match TRBD1. V lost 4 bases to trimming and J lost 4 bases; unmatched junction nucleotides: 3. The CDR3 covers 14 residues. Per the germline V gene, CDR1 is LGHNA and CDR2 is YSLEER. CDR3 protein: CASSRDRGRYEQYF. The CDR3, as DNA: TGCGCCAGCAGCCGGGACAGGGGGAGGTACGAGCAGTACTTC.

The chain employs TRBV6-6 and TRBJ1-2, with D hard to call. Per germline, CDR1 MNHNY and CDR2 SVGAGI (reference sequence). V dropped 5 bases and J dropped 1 base, with 8 bases sitting between them. The CDR3 has 13 amino acids. CDR3 loop: CASSPSVNYGYTF. CDR3 sequence (DNA): TGTGCCAGCAGTCCTTCCGTTAACTATGGCTACACCTTC.

The V and J genes are TRBV7-2 and TRBJ1-6, with TRBD1 matching 8 bases. Germline V gene data show CDR1 as SGHTA and CDR2 as FQGNSA. Trimming at V came to 5 bases and at J to 3 bases, leaving 3 bases not matched to a gene. The CDR3 covers 15 residues. CDR3 amino acids: CASSPGGRYNSPLHF. The CDR3 coding sequence is TGTGCCAGCAGCCCAGGGGGCCGCTATAATTCACCCCTCCACTTT.

The V and J genes are TRBV5-4 and TRBJ2-3; 8 bases map to TRBD2. CDR1 SGHNT and CDR2 YYREEE come from the germline V gene (reference sequence). The CDR3 loop spans 13 amino acids. Trimming cost V 6 bases and J 10 bases; bases outside gene matches: 10. Written as DNA, the CDR3 is TGTGCCAGCAATCCCAGCGGGAGTATGGCGCAGTATTTT. It is translated as CASNPSGSMAQYF.

The CDR3 loop is CASSQGQGAGEQFF. CDR3 DNA sequence: TGCGCCAGCAGCCAGGGACAGGGGGCAGGTGAGCAGTTCTTC. The chain couples TRBV5-1 to TRBJ2-1; 12 bases are a match to TRBD1. In germline, CDR1 is SGHRS, CDR2 YFSETQ. V lost 4 bases to trimming and J lost 9 bases; unmatched junction nucleotides: 5. The CDR3 has 14 amino acids.

The chain uses TRBV2 and TRBJ2-5; no clear D. Germline values: CDR1 SNHLY, CDR2 FYNNEI. The CDR3 spans 12 residues. The V and J ends lost 6 bases and 5 bases respectively, with 10 bases between them. The DNA for the CDR3 is TGTGCCAGCAGGATTTCCGGCGAGACCCAGTACTTC. It translates to CASRISGETQYF.

The chain uses TRBV7-2 and TRBJ2-3; D not resolved. Germline V gene sequence: CDR1 SGHTA, CDR2 FQGNSA. The CDR3 is 12 residues long. Trimming took off 5 bases at V and 0 bases at J, with 3 bases between the two ends. The CDR3 sequence is CASSLSTDTQYF. In DNA form, the CDR3 reads TGTGCCAGCAGCCTTAGCACAGATACGCAGTATTTT.

CDR3 sequence reads: CASSPFRGQVAGELFF. CDR3 nucleotide sequence: TGTGCCAGCAGCCCGTTCCGGGGACAGGTCGCCGGGGAGCTGTTTTTT. The rearrangement links TRBV4-2 to TRBJ2-2, with 8 bases that match TRBD1. Trimming removed 4 bases from V and 6 bases from J; junction bases left unmatched: 10. This CDR3 comprises 16 residues. Germline values: CDR1 LGHNA, CDR2 YNFKEQ.

The chain couples TRBV18 to TRBJ2-5; 10 bases match TRBD2. Unmatched junction bases numbered 7, after V lost 3 bases and J lost 3 bases. The germline V gene encodes CDR1 KGHSH and CDR2 LQKENI. CDR3 size: 16 residues. The CDR3 DNA reads TGTGCCAGCTCACCCCTAGCGGGAGCCAATAAAGAGACCCAGTACTTC. Residues: CASSPLAGANKETQYF.

The rearrangement links TRBV12-1 to TRBJ2-3; TRBD2 is the table's D call and was not checked against the DNA. TRBV12-1 is designated a pseudogene. The CDR3 totals 15 residues. The CDR3 DNA reads TGTGCCAGCAGCTTTTATGCGCAAAGCACAGATACGCAGTATTTT. Its protein is CASSFYAQSTDTQYF.

The V gene is TRBV4-1, the J gene TRBJ1-5; D is unresolved. V dropped 6 bases and J dropped 3 bases, with 15 bases sitting between them. Germline V gene lookup returns CDR1 MGHRA and CDR2 YSYEKL. This CDR3 spans 15 amino acids. CDR3 amino acids: CASRIGPGNNQPQHF. The CDR3 nucleotides read TGCGCCAGCAGGATTGGGCCCGGGAACAATCAGCCCCAGCATTTT.

The chain employs TRBV24-1 and TRBJ2-3; 10 nucleotides line up with TRBD2. CDR1 and CDR2 (germline): KGHDR, SFDVKD. The CDR3 consists of 16 residues. J lost 2 bases, V lost 2 bases, and 3 bases had no gene match. DNA of the CDR3: TGTGCCACCAGTGATTCCGGGACTAGCGCCACAGATACGCAGTATTTT. Protein: CATSDSGTSATDTQYF.

The chain links TRBV3-1 (or the pseudogene TRBV3-2) to TRBJ2-3, with D perhaps TRBD1 (5 bases). The CDR3 spans 16 residues. Per germline, CDR1 LGHDT and CDR2 YNNKEL (reference sequence). V was pared by 6 bases and J by 1 base, with 17 bases between. Here the CDR3 DNA reads TGTGCCAGCAGTCCGTATGGGCAGGGCGGCACAGATACGCAGTATTTT. It is translated as CASSPYGQGGTDTQYF.

The CDR3 loop reads CASSLGGSGNQPQHF. The CDR3 nucleotides are TGTGCCAGCAGTTTAGGGGGGTCAGGGAATCAGCCCCAGCATTTT. This chain connects TRBV27 to TRBJ1-5, with D possibly TRBD1 on 5 matching bases. CDR1 is MNHEY and CDR2 is SMNVEV in the germline V gene (reference sequence). Deletions cut 2 bases from V and 4 bases from J, with 12 bases between. The CDR3 sequence is 15 residues long.

The chain couples TRBV5-6 to TRBJ2-7; 12 bases match TRBD1. CDR1 is SGHDT, CDR2 YYEEEE, per germline. This CDR3 spans 16 amino acids. Trimming cost V 2 bases and J 6 bases; bases outside gene matches: 9. The CDR3 loop is CASSFGTGGGSGEQYF. CDR3 sequence (DNA): TGTGCCAGCAGCTTCGGGACAGGGGGCGGATCGGGCGAGCAGTACTTC.

This rearrangement joins TRBV10-3 to TRBJ2-7; 9 bases are a match to TRBD1. CDR1 and CDR2 from the germline V gene are ENHRY and SYGVKD. The CDR3 loop spans 12 amino acids. The V segment lost 8 bases and the J segment 5 bases; nucleotides outside the gene matches: 4. Here the CDR3 DNA reads TGTGCCATCTCAACAGGGGGCGACGAGCAGTACTTC. Translation gives CAISTGGDEQYF.

The table lists this clone with a few counts. The V gene is TRBV3-1 (or the pseudogene TRBV3-2), the J gene TRBJ1-6, with 8 bases identical to TRBD1. After removal of 5 bases from V and 0 bases from J, the junction contained 6 bases not matched to a gene. The CDR3 consists of 17 residues. Per germline, CDR1 LGHDT and CDR2 YNNKEL (reference sequence). CDR3 loop: CASSERTGSSYNSPLHF. Written as DNA, the CDR3 is TGTGCCAGCAGCGAGCGGACAGGGAGCTCCTATAATTCACCCCTCCACTTT.